The 17 T cell receptor beta chains below come from one sample, sequenced in a study of T cell responses to AZD1222 COVID-19 vaccine (dated by TCRdb to the early 2020s). Taken with the paper, the label for time point translates to: baseline before first vaccination. The library was made by the immunoSEQ multiplex PCR assay. TCRdb took this table from immuneACCESS and kept in-frame rearrangements with V and J called. Such tables lack part of the clones; where checked against another copy, unresolved V genes explain under half of the gap, and the rest is unexplained. Here the sample has 75,000 to 100,000 clones; just over 90% occur a single time. In total, the top ten clones hold roughly 13% of the sample. The material sequenced was peripheral blood, taken on day 0 of AZD1222 vaccination. These receptors were taken from an adult in good health.

The sample holds one count of this clone. CDR3 in amino acids: CATSGRQVGGQPQHF. The CDR3 bases are TGTGCCACCAGCGGGCGACAGGTGGGAGGTCAGCCCCAGCATTTT. The V call is TRBV15, the J call TRBJ1-5, with D perhaps TRBD1 (6 bases). Trimming took off 5 bases at V and 6 bases at J, with 17 bases between the two ends. Germline loops: CDR1 LNHNV, CDR2 YYDKDF (reference sequence). The CDR3 runs to 15 residues.

The CDR3 loop reads CSVEDPDGNEKLFF. DNA for the CDR3: TGCAGCGTTGAAGACCCGGACGGGAATGAAAAACTGTTTTTT. The chain carries TRBV29-1 and TRBJ1-4, with D unresolved. The CDR3 contains 14 residues. Germline-derived CDR1 and CDR2 are SQVTM and ANQGSEA. V lost 0 bases to trimming and J lost 5 bases, with 10 bases between them.

The chain joins TRBV15 to TRBJ1-1; D gene unclear. Germline CDR1 LNHNV, CDR2 YYDKDF (reference sequence). This CDR3 has 13 amino acids. V shed 1 base and J shed 1 base, with 4 bases lying between them. The CDR3: CATSRVGNTEAFF. The CDR3 coding sequence is TGTGCCACCAGCAGAGTGGGGAACACTGAAGCTTTCTTT.

The J gene is TRBJ2-7, the V gene TRBV28; 7 bases are a match to TRBD2. Germline CDR1 reads MDHEN; CDR2 reads SYDVKM. Trimming removed 5 bases from V and 2 bases from J; junction bases left unmatched: 15. The CDR3 extends over 17 amino acids. In DNA form, the CDR3 reads TGTGCCAGCAGTCACCCGGGGCTAGCGGCACTAACCTACGAGCAGTACTTC. This codes for CASSHPGLAALTYEQYF.

The chain uses TRBV4-2 and TRBJ2-1; 7 nucleotides agree with TRBD1. Trimming removed 0 bases from V and 10 bases from J; junction bases left unmatched: 12. This CDR3 comprises 16 residues. CDR1 LGHNA and CDR2 YNFKEQ come from the germline V gene. CDR3 loop: CASSQDPRNRGTEQFF. The CDR3 DNA is TGTGCCAGCAGCCAAGATCCGAGAAACAGGGGAACAGAGCAGTTCTTC.

This clone was observed a single time. The gene calls are TRBV7-8 and TRBJ2-1; 15 bases are a match to TRBD2. This CDR3 comprises 17 residues. CDR1 SGHVS and CDR2 FQNEAQ come from the germline V gene. The V gene end was trimmed by 4 bases and the J gene end by 4 bases; junction bases not matched to a gene: 5. CDR3 amino acids: CASSSGLAGGLYNEQFF. The CDR3 nucleotides read TGTGCCAGCAGCTCGGGACTAGCGGGGGGCCTTTACAATGAGCAGTTCTTC.

The CDR3 DNA reads as TGTGCCAGTAATCAGGGCGCGAGGACCGGGGAGCTGTTTTTT. Translating gives CASNQGARTGELFF. The chain has TRBV19 and TRBJ2-2; D might be TRBD1 (5 bases). The V end lost 7 bases, the J end lost 5 bases, and 14 bases lay between the germline ends. Germline V gene lookup returns CDR1 LNHDA and CDR2 SQIVND (reference sequence). This CDR3 comprises 14 residues.

This clone has a single count. The chain uses TRBV28 and TRBJ2-5; D unresolved. V shed 3 bases and J shed 5 bases, with 4 bases lying between them. Germline V gene data show CDR1 as MDHEN and CDR2 as SYDVKM. The CDR3 is 11 amino acids. The CDR3 region has the DNA TGTGCCAGCAGTTTTCTCGAGACCCAGTACTTC. Translation gives CASSFLETQYF.

The genes are TRBV9 and TRBJ1-3, with 7 positions matching TRBD1. CDR3 size: 17 residues. The V and J ends lost 4 bases and 1 base, in that order; junction bases with no gene match: 11. Per the germline V gene, CDR1 is SGDLS and CDR2 is YYNGEE. CDR3 DNA sequence: TGTGCCAGCAGCCACAGACAGGGTAGATCGTCTGGAAACACCATATATTTT. As protein: CASSHRQGRSSGNTIYF.

V gene TRBV9 combines with J gene TRBJ2-2; no reliable D call. V shed 5 bases and J shed 0 bases, with 8 bases lying between them. CDR1 and CDR2 from the germline V gene are SGDLS and YYNGEE. CDR3 length: 14 amino acids. In nucleotides, the CDR3 is TGTGCCAGCAGACCGACATCGAACACCGGGGAGCTGTTTTTT. It specifies CASRPTSNTGELFF.

This CDR3 reads CASSQEQGTNYGYTF. The CDR3, as DNA: TGTGCCAGCAGCCAAGAACAGGGGACTAACTATGGCTACACCTTC. The V gene is TRBV14, the J gene TRBJ1-2, with 7 bases identical to TRBD1. The ends lost 0 bases at V and 0 bases at J; junction bases unmatched: 1. The CDR3 has 15 amino acids. Germline loops: CDR1 SGHDN, CDR2 FVKESK. Based on the CDR3 plus reference TRBV14 and TRBJ1-2, the full variable domain is EAGVTQFPSHSVIEKGQTVTLRCDPISGHDNLYWYRRVMGKEIKFLLHFVKESKQDESGMPNNRFLAERTGGTYSTLKVQPAELEDSGVYFCASSQEQGTNYGYTFGSGTRLTVV.

CDR3 residues: CASSQDTTRTSLLNTEAFF. In nucleotides, the CDR3 is TGCGCCAGCAGCCAAGATACCACACGAACTTCCCTACTGAACACTGAAGCTTTCTTT. V gene TRBV4-1 combines with J gene TRBJ1-1; the D is unclear. The CDR3 loop spans 19 amino acids. The germline V gene has CDR1 MGHRA and CDR2 YSYEKL. V was clipped by 0 bases and J by 0 bases, with 20 bases between them.

This rearrangement joins TRBV11-2 to TRBJ2-3, with 8 bases aligning to TRBD2. The CDR3 runs 15 residues. Germline V lookup: CDR1 SGHAT, CDR2 FQNNGV. The junction had 3 bases not matched to a gene; V was cut back by 3 bases and J by 1 base. The CDR3 region has the DNA TGTGCCAGCAGCTTCCCAGCGGGGGGCACAGATACGCAGTATTTT. This sequence encodes CASSFPAGGTDTQYF.

The chain recombines TRBV5-6 with TRBJ1-5; possible D gene TRBD1, 6 bases. With 3 bases removed from V and 2 bases from J, the gap between germline ends came to 15 bases. CDR1 and CDR2 from the germline V gene are SGHDT and YYEEEE. The CDR3 totals 16 residues. Written as DNA, the CDR3 is TGTGCCAGCAGCTCTAGACAGGTAGGCGGCAATCAGCCCCAGCATTTT. As protein: CASSSRQVGGNQPQHF.

This rearrangement joins TRBV10-3 to TRBJ2-7; perhaps TRBD2 as D (5 bases). V was clipped by 0 bases and J by 2 bases, with 14 bases between them. This CDR3 has 16 amino acids. Germline loops: CDR1 ENHRY, CDR2 SYGVKD. Written as DNA, the CDR3 is TGTGCCATCAGTGAGTCCCCTTGGGAGAGCACCTACGAGCAGTACTTC. Protein sequence: CAISESPWESTYEQYF.

This clone has a single count. This sequence joins TRBV5-1 and TRBJ2-5, with 7 bases lining up with TRBD2. CDR1 is SGHRS and CDR2 is YFSETQ in the germline V gene. With V trimmed by 4 bases and J by 0 bases, 12 bases remained unmatched. The CDR3 covers 17 residues. The CDR3 here is CASSLGRPPLHQETQYF. The CDR3 DNA is TGCGCCAGCAGCCTCGGGAGGCCCCCCTTACACCAAGAGACCCAGTACTTC.

The chain has TRBV5-1 and TRBJ1-3; D ambiguous. Trimming left V 3 bases short and J 4 bases short, with 8 bases between. Germline loops: CDR1 SGHRS, CDR2 YFSETQ. The CDR3 consists of 13 residues. CDR3 coding DNA: TGCGCCAGCAGCTCCTCCGGAGGAAACACCATATATTTT. Translated: CASSSSGGNTIYF.